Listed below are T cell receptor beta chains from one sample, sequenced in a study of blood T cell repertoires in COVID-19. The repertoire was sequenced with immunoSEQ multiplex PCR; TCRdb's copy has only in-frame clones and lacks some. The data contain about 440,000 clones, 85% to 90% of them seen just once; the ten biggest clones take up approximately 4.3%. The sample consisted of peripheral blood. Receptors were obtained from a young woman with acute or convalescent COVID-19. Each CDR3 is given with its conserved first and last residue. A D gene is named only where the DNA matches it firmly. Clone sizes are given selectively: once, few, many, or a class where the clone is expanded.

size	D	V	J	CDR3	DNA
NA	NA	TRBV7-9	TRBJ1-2	CASSNRDWGYTF	TGTGCCAGCAGTAACCGGGATTGGGGCTACACCTTC
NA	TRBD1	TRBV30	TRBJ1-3	CAWRRQGSGNTIYF	TGTGCCTGGAGAAGACAGGGGTCTGGAAACACCATATATTTT
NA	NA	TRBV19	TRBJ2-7	CASSIGYYEQYF	TGTGCCAGTAGTATAGGCTACTACGAGCAGTACTTC
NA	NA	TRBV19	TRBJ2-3	CASSIGQTTDTQYF	TGTGCCAGTAGTATAGGACAGACCACAGATACGCAGTATTTT
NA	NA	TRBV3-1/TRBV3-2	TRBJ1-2	CASSQQGSGYTF	TGTGCCAGCAGCCAACAGGGATCTGGCTACACCTTC
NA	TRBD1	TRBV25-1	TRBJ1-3	CASSGQGSSGNTIYF	TGTGCCAGCAGTGGACAGGGTTCATCTGGAAACACCATATATTTT
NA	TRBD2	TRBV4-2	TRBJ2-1	CASSPNFLSGGAHNEQFF	TGTGCCAGCAGCCCGAACTTCCTCAGCGGGGGGGCGCACAATGAGCAGTTCTTC
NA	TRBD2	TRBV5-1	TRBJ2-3	CASSYSTSGGALDTQYF	TGCGCCAGCAGCTATTCGACTAGCGGGGGGGCCTTAGATACGCAGTATTTT
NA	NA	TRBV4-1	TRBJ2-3	CASSQEALDTQYF	TGCGCCAGCAGCCAAGAAGCACTTGATACGCAGTATTTT
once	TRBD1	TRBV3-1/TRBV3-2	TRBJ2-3	CASSPYLTTGVSPDTQYF	TGTGCCAGCAGCCCATACTTAACGACAGGGGTAAGCCCAGATACGCAGTATTTT
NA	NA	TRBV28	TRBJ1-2	CASSLLGQTVGYTF	TGTGCCAGCAGTTTATTGGGGCAGACGGTCGGCTACACCTTC
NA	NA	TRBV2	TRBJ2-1	CAGRHREGLNEQFF	TGTGCCGGCAGGCACCGGGAAGGTCTAAATGAGCAGTTCTTC
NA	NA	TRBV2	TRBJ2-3	CANQNVGRSTDTQYF	TGTGCCAACCAGAATGTGGGGAGAAGCACAGATACGCAGTATTTT
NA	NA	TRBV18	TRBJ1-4	CASIKHLDSNEKLFF	TGTGCCAGCATCAAACATCTGGACAGTAATGAAAAACTGTTTTTT
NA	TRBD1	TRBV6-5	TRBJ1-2	CASTDKGAGGGYTF	TGTGCCAGCACCGACAAGGGGGCGGGAGGGGGCTACACCTTC
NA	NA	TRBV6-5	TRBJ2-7	CASRHTGYEQYF	TGTGCCAGCAGACACACAGGGTACGAGCAGTACTTC
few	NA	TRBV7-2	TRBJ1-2	CASSPAGGVDYGYTF	TGTGCCAGCAGCCCGGCGGGGGGGGTAGACTATGGCTACACCTTC
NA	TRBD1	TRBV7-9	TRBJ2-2	CASSELAGGITGELFF	TGTGCCAGCAGCGAACTCGCAGGGGGCATAACCGGGGAGCTGTTTTTT
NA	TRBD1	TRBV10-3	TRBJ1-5	CAIRGPGQGLYF	TGTGCCATCAGGGGCCCGGGACAGGGGTTGTATTTT
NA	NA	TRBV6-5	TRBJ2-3	CASTSGQRTDTQYF	TGTGCCAGTACGTCCGGACAGAGGACAGATACGCAGTATTTT
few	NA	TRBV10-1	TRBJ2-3	CASSEAIGATDTQYF	TGCGCCAGCAGTGAGGCTATAGGGGCAACAGATACGCAGTATTTT
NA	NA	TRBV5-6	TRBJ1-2	CASSLGRGGVYGYTF	TGTGCCAGCAGCTTGGGCAGGGGAGGGGTGTATGGCTACACCTTC
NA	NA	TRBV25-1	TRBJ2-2	CATREPNLNTGELFF	TGTGCCACCAGGGAGCCTAACTTGAACACCGGGGAGCTGTTTTTT
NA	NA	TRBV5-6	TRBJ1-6	CASSSTAIRGLNSPLHF	TGTGCCAGCAGCTCGACCGCTATTAGGGGGTTGAATTCACCCCTCCACTTT
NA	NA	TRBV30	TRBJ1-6	CAWSGLRAGNSPLHF	TGTGCCTGGAGTGGACTCCGGGCGGGTAATTCACCCCTCCACTTT
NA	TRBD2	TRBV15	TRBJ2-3	CATSSGTSGVLDTQYF	TGTGCCACCAGCAGCGGGACTAGCGGGGTGTTAGATACGCAGTATTTT
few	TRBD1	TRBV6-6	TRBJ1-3	CASSSGQGSSGNTIYF	TGTGCCAGCAGTTCGGGACAGGGAAGCTCTGGAAACACCATATATTTT
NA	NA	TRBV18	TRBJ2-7	CASSLPGGYEQYF	TGTGCCAGCTCACTCCCCGGCGGCTACGAGCAGTACTTC
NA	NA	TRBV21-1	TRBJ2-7	CASTRTGTSSYEQYF	TGTGCCAGCACCCGGACAGGGACGAGCTCCTACGAGCAGTACTTC
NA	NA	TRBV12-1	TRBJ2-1	CASTIGKDSFSEQFF	TGTGCCAGCACTATAGGAAAAGACTCTTTCAGTGAGCAGTTCTTC
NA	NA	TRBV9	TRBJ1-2	CASSLQGNYGYTF	TGTGCCAGCAGTCTACAGGGAAACTATGGCTACACCTTC
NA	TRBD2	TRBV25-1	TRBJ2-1	CASSVRGRFNEQFF	TGTGCCAGCAGTGTGCGGGGGAGGTTCAATGAGCAGTTCTTC
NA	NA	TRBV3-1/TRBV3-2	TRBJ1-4	CASKTGGAEKLFF	TGTGCCAGCAAAACGGGGGGTGCTGAAAAACTGTTTTTT
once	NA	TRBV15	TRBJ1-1	CATSRDYGTSLEAFF	TGTGCCACCAGCAGAGATTACGGGACATCCCTTGAAGCTTTCTTT
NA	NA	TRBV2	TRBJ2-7	CASSALDKTYEQYF	TGTGCCAGCAGTGCCTTGGACAAAACCTACGAGCAGTACTTC
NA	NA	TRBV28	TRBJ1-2	CASSSGGASGGGYTF	TGTGCCAGCAGTTCCGGAGGGGCCTCCGGCGGGGGCTACACCTTC
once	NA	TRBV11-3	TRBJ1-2	CASRLSPRLFAYGYTF	TGTGCCAGCAGACTAAGTCCCCGGCTTTTCGCCTATGGCTACACCTTC
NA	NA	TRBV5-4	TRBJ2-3	CASSSLAATSTDTQYF	TGTGCCAGCAGCTCCTTAGCGGCCACTAGCACAGATACGCAGTATTTT
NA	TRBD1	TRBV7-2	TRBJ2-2	CASSLDRATDTGELFF	TGTGCCAGCAGCCTAGACAGGGCAACGGACACCGGGGAGCTGTTTTTT
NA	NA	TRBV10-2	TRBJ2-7	CASSERTLYEQYF	TGCGCCAGCAGTGAGAGGACTCTCTACGAGCAGTACTTC
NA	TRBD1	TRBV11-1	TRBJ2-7	CASSSLRDRYEQYF	TGTGCCAGCAGCTCGCTCCGGGACAGGTACGAGCAGTACTTC
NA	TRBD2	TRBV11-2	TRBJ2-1	CASSPRGGPDEQFF	TGTGCCAGCAGCCCTCGCGGGGGGCCTGATGAGCAGTTCTTC
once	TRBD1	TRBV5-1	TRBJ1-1	CASRTGTGLTEAFF	TGCGCCAGCAGAACCGGGACAGGATTAACTGAAGCTTTCTTT
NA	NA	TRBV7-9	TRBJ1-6	CASSRDRYPSPLHF	TGTGCCAGCAGCCGCGACAGGTACCCTTCACCCCTCCACTTT
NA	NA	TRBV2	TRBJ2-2	CASSAARPSNTGELFF	TGTGCCAGCAGTGCGGCGAGGCCTTCGAACACCGGGGAGCTGTTTTTT
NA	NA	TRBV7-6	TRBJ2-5	CASSLALPPGETQYF	TGTGCCAGCAGCTTAGCGCTCCCCCCGGGAGAGACCCAGTACTTC
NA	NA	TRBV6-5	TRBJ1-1	CASSKRQVMNTEAFF	TGTGCCAGCAGCAAGAGACAGGTTATGAACACTGAAGCTTTCTTT
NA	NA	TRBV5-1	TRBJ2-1	CASSLDGQRYNEQFF	TGCGCCAGCAGCTTGGATGGACAGAGATACAATGAGCAGTTCTTC
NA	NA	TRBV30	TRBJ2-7	CAYGTREQYF	TGTGCCTACGGGACAAGGGAGCAGTACTTC
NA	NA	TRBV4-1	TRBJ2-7	CASSPLSGVYEQYF	TGCGCCAGCAGCCCGTTATCAGGGGTCTACGAGCAGTACTTC
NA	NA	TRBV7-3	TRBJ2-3	CASSGVADTQYF	TGTGCCAGTAGTGGTGTAGCAGATACGCAGTATTTT
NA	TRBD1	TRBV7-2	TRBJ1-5	CASSLPTGKSQPQHF	TGTGCCAGCAGCTTACCGACAGGGAAGAGTCAGCCCCAGCATTTT
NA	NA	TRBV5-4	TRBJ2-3	CASSLTQGSDTQYF	TGTGCCAGCAGCTTGACACAGGGTTCAGATACGCAGTATTTT
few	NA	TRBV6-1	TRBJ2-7	CASSDVGTWAYEQYF	TGTGCCAGCAGTGATGTTGGGACTTGGGCCTACGAGCAGTACTTC
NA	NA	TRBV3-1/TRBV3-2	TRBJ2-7	CASSRRGGYEQYF	TGTGCCAGCAGCCGGAGGGGGGGCTACGAGCAGTACTTC
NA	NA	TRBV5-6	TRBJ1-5	CASSLAGWGNQPQHF	TGTGCCAGCAGCTTGGCAGGGTGGGGCAATCAGCCCCAGCATTTT
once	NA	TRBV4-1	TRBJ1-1	CASSQGQGGRWPTEAFF	TGCGCCAGCAGCCAAGGTCAAGGAGGGAGGTGGCCGACTGAAGCTTTCTTT
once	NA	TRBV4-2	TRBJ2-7	CASSQEGVRGTSRSYEQYF	TGTGCCAGCAGCCAAGAAGGGGTTAGAGGAACTAGCCGATCCTACGAGCAGTACTTC
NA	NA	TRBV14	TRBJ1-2	CASSQEVTGMYGYTF	TGTGCCAGCAGCCAAGAGGTAACAGGAATGTATGGCTACACCTTC